The 3 T cell receptor beta chains reported below all come from one sample, sequenced in a study of blood T cell repertoires in COVID-19. This table comes from immunoSEQ multiplex PCR, and its TCRdb copy is limited to in-frame clones, with some not included. The sample lists about 240,000 clones; roughly 86% were seen once. Sequenced sample: peripheral blood. These receptors were collected from a woman in her 70s with active or convalescent COVID-19.

The V call is TRBV29-1, the J call TRBJ1-1; D is perhaps TRBD1 (5 bases). V lost 1 base, J lost 1 base, and 7 bases lay in between. CDR3 length: 13 residues. Germline CDR1 SQVTM, CDR2 ANQGSEA. This chain's CDR3 is CSVEGGGNTEAFF. The CDR3 bases are TGCAGCGTTGAAGGGGGGGGGAACACTGAAGCTTTCTTT.

A single count supports this clone. The genes are TRBV27 and TRBJ2-7; 7 bases match TRBD1. The length of the CDR3 is 15 residues. V was clipped by 5 bases and J by 5 bases; unmatched bases: 12. Germline V lookup: CDR1 MNHEY, CDR2 SMNVEV (reference sequence). CDR3 region: CASSPRLTGTNEQYF. The CDR3 DNA reads as TGTGCCAGCAGTCCTCGACTGACAGGGACCAACGAGCAGTACTTC.

Of note for this clone: One end of the junction is discordant with germline, which a read error may explain. The rearrangement uses TRBV6-1 and TRBJ1-1, with D possibly being TRBD1 (5 bases). The CDR3 sequence is 12 residues long. Germline V gives CDR1 MNHNS, CDR2 SASEGT. CDR3 loop: CASSEAQEGRVF. The CDR3 nucleotides are TGTGCCAGCAGTGAAGCGCAGGAGGGGAGAGTGTTT.